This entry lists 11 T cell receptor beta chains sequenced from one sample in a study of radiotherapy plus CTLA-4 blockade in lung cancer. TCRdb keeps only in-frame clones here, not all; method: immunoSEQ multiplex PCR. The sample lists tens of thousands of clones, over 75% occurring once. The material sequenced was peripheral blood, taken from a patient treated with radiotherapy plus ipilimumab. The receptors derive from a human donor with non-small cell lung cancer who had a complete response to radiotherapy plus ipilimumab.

The CDR3 sequence: CASSNPGQRNIQYF. The CDR3, as DNA: TGTGCCAGTAGTAATCCGGGTCAAAGAAACATTCAGTACTTC. The rearrangement joins TRBV19 to TRBJ2-4; D is unclear. CDR1 and CDR2 from the germline V gene are LNHDA and SQIVND (reference sequence). The CDR3 extends over 14 amino acids. The V and J ends lost 4 bases and 6 bases respectively, with 13 bases between them.

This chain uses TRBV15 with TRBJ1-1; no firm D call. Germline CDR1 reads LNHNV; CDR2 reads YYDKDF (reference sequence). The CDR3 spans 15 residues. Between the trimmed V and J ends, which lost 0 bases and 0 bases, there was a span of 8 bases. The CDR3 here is CATSREPDLNTEAFF. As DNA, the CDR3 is TGTGCCACCAGCAGAGAGCCAGACTTGAACACTGAAGCTTTCTTT.

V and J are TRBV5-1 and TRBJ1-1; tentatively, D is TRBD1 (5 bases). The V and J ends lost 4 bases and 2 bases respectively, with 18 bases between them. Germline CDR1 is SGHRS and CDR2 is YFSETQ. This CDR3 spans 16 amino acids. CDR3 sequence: CASSPRGEGSNTEAFF. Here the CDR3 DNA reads TGCGCCAGCAGCCCCCGGGGGGAGGGGAGTAACACTGAAGCTTTCTTT.

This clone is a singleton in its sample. The CDR3 here is CASSPTRLAGGADTQYF. The DNA of the CDR3 is TGCGCCAGCAGCCCTACCAGACTAGCGGGGGGTGCAGATACGCAGTATTTT. V usage is TRBV4-3 and J usage is TRBJ2-3; the match to TRBD2 covers 13 bases. The CDR3 runs to 17 residues. The junction had 8 bases not matched to a gene; V was cut back by 4 bases and J by 4 bases. The germline V gene has CDR1 LGHNA and CDR2 YSLEER.

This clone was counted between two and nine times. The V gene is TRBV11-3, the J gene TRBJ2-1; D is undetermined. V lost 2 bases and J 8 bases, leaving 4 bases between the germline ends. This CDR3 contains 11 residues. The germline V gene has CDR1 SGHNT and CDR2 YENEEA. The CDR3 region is CASSLSDEQFF. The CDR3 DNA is TGTGCCAGCAGCTTATCGGATGAGCAGTTCTTC. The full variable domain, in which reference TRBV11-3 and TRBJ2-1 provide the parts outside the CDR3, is EAGVVQSPRYKIIEKKQPVAFWCNPISGHNTLYWYLQNLGQGPELLIRYENEEAVDDSQLPKDRFSAERLKGVDSTLKIQPAELGDSAVYLCASSLSDEQFFGPGTRLTVL.

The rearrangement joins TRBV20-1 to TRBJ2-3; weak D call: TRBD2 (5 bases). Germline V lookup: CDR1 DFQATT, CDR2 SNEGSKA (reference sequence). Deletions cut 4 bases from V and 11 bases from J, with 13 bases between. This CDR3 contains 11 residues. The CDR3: CSAIKGDLQYF. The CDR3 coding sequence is TGCAGTGCTATAAAGGGAGACTTGCAGTATTTT.

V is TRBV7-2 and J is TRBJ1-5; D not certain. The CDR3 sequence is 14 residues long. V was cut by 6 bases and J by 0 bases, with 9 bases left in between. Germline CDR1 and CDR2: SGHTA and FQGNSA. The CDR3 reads CASSSRISNQPQHF. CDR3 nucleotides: TGTGCCAGCAGTTCCAGGATTAGCAATCAGCCCCAGCATTTT.

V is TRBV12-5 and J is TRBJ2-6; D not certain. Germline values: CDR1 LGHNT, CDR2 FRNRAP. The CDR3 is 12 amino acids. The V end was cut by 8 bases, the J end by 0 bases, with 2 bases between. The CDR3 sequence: CASLSGANVLTF. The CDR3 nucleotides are TGTGCTAGTCTCTCTGGGGCCAACGTCCTGACTTTC.

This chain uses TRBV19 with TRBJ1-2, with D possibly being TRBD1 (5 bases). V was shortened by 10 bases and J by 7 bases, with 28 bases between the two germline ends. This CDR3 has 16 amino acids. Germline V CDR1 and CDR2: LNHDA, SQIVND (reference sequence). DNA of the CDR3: TGTGCCACTTCATCTGCGGGGGGGTTGGGGTCTGGTGGCTACACCTTC. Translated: CATSSAGGLGSGGYTF.

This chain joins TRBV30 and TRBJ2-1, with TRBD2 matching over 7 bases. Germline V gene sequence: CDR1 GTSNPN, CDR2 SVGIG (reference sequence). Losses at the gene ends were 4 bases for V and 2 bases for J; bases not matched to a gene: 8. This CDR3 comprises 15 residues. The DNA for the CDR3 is TGTGCCTGGAAACGGGGACTACAAGCCTACAATGAGCAGTTCTTC. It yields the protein CAWKRGLQAYNEQFF.

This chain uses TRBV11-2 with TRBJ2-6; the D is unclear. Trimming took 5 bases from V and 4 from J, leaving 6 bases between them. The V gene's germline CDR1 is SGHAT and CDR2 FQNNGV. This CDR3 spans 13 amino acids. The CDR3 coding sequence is TGTGCCAGCAGCCTCCCCGGGGCCAACGTCCTGACTTTC. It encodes CASSLPGANVLTF. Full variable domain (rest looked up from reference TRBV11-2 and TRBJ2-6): EAGVAQSPRYKIIEKRQSVAFWCNPISGHATLYWYQQILGQGPKLLIQFQNNGVVDDSQLPKDRFSAERLKGVDSTLKIQPAKLEDSAVYLCASSLPGANVLTFGAGSRLTVL.